This T cell receptor beta chain was sequenced for a study of blood T cell repertoires in COVID-19. V lost 3 bases and J 8 bases, leaving 13 bases between the germline ends. The CDR3 extends over 13 amino acids. Germline V gives CDR1 SGHTA, CDR2 FQGTGA. Only in-frame clones appear in the TCRdb table, and some are missing; sequencing was by immunoSEQ multiplex PCR. This sample has 150,000 or so clones, with roughly 84% found just once. The age range of participants was 18 to 89 years, with residence in some 25 US areas. Self-reported history from a screening survey and questionnaire set each donor's cohort. The sample holds many counts of this clone.

Sequenced input: PBMCs or T cells enriched from blood (not recorded which). This TCR derives from a woman aged 45-59 years who had recovered from COVID-19. The chain combines TRBV7-3 with TRBJ1-1; TRBD1 might be the D (5 bases). CDR3 bases: TGTGCCAGCAGCTTGGGTCAGGGAACGGAAGCTTTCTTT. Protein product: CASSLGQGTEAFF.